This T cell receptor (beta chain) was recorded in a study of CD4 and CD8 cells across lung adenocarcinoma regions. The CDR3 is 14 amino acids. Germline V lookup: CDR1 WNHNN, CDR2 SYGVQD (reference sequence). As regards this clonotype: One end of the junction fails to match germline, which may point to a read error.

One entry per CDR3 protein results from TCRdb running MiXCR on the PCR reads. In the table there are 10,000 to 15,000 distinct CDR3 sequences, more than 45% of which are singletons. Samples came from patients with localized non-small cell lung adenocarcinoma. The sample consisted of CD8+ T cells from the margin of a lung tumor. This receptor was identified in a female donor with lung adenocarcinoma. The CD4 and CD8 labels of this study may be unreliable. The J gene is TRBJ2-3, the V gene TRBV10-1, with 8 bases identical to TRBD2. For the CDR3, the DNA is TGCGCCAGCAGTGACGGGACTAGGACAGATACGCAGTATTTC. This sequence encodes CASSDGTRTDTQYF.